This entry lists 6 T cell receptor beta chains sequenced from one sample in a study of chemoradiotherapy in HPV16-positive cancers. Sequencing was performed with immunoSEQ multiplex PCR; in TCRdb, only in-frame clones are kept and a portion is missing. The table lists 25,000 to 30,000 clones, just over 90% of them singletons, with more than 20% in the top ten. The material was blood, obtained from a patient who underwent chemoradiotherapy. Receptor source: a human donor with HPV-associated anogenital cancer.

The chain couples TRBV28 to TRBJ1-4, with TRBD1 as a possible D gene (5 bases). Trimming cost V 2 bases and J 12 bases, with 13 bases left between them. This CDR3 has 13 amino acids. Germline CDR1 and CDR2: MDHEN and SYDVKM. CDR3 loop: CASSLGAGLELFF. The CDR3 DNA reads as TGTGCCAGCAGTTTAGGGGCGGGACTGGAACTGTTTTTT.

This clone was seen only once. CDR3 DNA: TGTGCCAGCAGTTTAGGCCAGACCTTCTATGGCTACACCTTC. This translates into CASSLGQTFYGYTF. The chain joins TRBV28 to TRBJ1-2; D is undetermined. V lost 2 bases, J lost 4 bases, and 11 bases lay in between. The CDR3 length is 14 residues. In germline, CDR1 is MDHEN, CDR2 SYDVKM.

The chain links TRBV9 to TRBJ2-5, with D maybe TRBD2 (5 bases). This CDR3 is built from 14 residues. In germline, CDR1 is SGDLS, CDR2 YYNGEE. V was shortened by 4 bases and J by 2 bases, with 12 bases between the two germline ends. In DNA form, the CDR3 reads TGTGCCAGCAGCATCAGCTCGGGGCAAGAGACCCAGTACTTC. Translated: CASSISSGQETQYF.

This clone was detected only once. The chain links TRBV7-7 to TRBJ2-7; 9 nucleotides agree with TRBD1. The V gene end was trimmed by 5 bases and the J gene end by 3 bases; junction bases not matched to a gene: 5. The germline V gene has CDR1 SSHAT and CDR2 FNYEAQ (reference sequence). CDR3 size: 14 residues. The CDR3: CASSPGTGNYEQYF. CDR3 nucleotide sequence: TGTGCCAGCAGCCCCGGGACAGGGAACTACGAGCAGTACTTC.

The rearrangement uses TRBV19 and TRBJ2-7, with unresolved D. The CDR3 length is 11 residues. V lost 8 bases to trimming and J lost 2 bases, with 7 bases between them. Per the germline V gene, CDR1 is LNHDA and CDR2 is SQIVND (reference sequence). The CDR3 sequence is CASGPTYEQYF. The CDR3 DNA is TGTGCCAGTGGACCGACCTACGAGCAGTACTTC. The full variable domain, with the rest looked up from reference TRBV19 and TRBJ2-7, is DGGITQSPKYLFRKEGQNVTLSCEQNLNHDAMYWYRQDPGQGLRLIYYSQIVNDFQKGDIAEGYSVSREKKESFPLTVTSAQKNPTAFYLCASGPTYEQYFGPGTRLTVT.

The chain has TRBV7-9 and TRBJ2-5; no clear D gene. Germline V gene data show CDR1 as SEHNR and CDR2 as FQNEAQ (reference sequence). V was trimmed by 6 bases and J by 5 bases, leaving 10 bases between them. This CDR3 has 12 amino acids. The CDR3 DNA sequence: TGTGCCAGCAGTCTAGGGTTTGAGACCCAGTACTTC. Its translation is CASSLGFETQYF.